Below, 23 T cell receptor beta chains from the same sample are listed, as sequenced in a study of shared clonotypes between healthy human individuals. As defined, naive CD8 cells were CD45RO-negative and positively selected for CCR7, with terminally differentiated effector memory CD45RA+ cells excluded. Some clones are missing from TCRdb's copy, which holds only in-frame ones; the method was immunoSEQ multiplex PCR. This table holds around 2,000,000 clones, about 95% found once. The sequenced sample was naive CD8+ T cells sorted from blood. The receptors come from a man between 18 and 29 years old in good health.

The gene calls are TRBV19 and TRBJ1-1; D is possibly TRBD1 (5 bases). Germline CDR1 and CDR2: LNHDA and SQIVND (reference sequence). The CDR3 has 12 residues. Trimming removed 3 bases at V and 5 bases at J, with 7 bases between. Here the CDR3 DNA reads TGTGCCAGTAGTATGGGGCGGACTGAAGCTTTCTTT. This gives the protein CASSMGRTEAFF.

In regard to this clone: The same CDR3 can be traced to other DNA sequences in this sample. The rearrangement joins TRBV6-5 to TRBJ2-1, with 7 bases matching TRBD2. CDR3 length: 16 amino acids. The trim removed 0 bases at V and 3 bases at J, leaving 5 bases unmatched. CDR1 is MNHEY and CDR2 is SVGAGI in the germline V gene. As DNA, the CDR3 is TGTGCCAGCAGTTACTCGGCGGGAGAGCTCTACAATGAGCAGTTCTTC. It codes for CASSYSAGELYNEQFF.

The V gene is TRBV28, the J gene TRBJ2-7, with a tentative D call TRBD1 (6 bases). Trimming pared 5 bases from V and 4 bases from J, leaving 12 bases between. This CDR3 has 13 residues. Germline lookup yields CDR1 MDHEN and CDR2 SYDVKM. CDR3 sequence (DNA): TGTGCCAGCAGTATAACGACAGGATACGAGCAGTACTTC. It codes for CASSITTGYEQYF.

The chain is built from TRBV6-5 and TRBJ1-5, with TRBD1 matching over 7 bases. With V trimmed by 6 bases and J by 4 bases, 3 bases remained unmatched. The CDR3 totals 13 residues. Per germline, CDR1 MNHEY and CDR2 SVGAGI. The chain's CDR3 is CASRPGQNQPQHF. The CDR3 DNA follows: TGTGCCAGCAGGCCGGGACAGAATCAGCCCCAGCATTTT.

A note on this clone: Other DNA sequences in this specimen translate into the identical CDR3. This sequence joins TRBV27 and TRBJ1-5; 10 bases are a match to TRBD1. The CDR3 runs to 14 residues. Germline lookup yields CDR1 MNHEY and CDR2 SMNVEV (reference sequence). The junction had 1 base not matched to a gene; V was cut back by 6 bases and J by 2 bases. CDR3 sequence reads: CASRGTGGNQPQHF. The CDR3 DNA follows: TGTGCCAGCAGGGGGACAGGGGGCAATCAGCCCCAGCATTTT.

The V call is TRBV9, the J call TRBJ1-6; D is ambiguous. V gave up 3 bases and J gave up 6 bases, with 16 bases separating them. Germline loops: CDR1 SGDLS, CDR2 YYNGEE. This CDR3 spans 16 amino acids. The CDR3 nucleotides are TGTGCCAGCAGCGAACCAACGGCAGACCCTAATTCACCCCTCCACTTT. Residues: CASSEPTADPNSPLHF.

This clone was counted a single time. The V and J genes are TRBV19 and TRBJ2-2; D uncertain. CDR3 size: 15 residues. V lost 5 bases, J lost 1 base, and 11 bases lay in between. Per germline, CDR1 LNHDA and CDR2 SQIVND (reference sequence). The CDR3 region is CASSSDPRNTGELFF. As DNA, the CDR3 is TGTGCCAGTAGTTCGGACCCGAGGAACACCGGGGAGCTGTTTTTT.

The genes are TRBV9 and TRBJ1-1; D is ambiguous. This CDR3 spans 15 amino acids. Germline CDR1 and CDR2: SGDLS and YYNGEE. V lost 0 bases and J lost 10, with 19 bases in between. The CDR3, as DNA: TGTGCCAGCAGCGTAGTGGCCCAAACCCCGGAGGTAGCTTTCTTT. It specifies CASSVVAQTPEVAFF.

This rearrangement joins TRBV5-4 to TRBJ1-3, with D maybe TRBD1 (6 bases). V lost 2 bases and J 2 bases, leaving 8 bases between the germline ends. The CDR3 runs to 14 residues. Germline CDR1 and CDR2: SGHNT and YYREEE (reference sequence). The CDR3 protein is CASSFRGAGNTIYF. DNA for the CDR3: TGTGCCAGCAGCTTCAGGGGAGCTGGAAACACCATATATTTT.

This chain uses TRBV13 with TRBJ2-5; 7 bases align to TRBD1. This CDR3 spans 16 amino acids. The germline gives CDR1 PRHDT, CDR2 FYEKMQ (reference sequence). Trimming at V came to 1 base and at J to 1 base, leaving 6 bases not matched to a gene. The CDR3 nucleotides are TGTGCCAGCAGCTTAGCCAAGTACAGGGGCCAAGAGACCCAGTACTTC. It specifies CASSLAKYRGQETQYF.

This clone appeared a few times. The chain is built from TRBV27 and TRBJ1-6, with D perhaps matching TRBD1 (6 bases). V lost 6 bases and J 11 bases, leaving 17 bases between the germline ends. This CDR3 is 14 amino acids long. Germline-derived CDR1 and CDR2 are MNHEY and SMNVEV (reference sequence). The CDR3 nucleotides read TGTGCCAGCAGCCCCGGTGGGGCAGGGGCACCCCTCCACTTT. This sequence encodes CASSPGGAGAPLHF.

The CDR3 coding sequence is TGTGCCATCAGTGTACCAGGGGAAGGCACTGAAGCTTTCTTT. Encoded protein: CAISVPGEGTEAFF. V and J are TRBV10-3 and TRBJ1-1; tentatively, D is TRBD1 (6 bases). This CDR3 has 14 residues. CDR1 ENHRY and CDR2 SYGVKD come from the germline V gene. The ends were cut back, 4 bases at V and 4 bases at J, with 13 bases in the middle.

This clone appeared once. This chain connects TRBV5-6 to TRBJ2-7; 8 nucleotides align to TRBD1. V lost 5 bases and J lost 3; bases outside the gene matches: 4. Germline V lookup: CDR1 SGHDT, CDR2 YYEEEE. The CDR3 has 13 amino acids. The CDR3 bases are TGTGCCAGCAGGTCAGGGGGCTACTACGAGCAGTACTTC. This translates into CASRSGGYYEQYF.

The CDR3 DNA follows: TGCGCCAGCAGCCAAGCCCTTAGGGGGGATTCACCCCTCCACTTT. Protein sequence: CASSQALRGDSPLHF. This chain uses TRBV4-1 with TRBJ1-6; D perhaps matches TRBD1 (6 bases). Germline lookup yields CDR1 MGHRA and CDR2 YSYEKL. This CDR3 contains 15 residues. V was pared by 1 base and J by 8 bases, with 12 bases between.

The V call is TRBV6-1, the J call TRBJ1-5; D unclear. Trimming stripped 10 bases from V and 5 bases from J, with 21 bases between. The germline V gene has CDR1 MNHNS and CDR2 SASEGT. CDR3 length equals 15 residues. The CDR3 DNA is TGTGCCACCAGCGCTCCCGGGATTGTGGATCAGCCCCAGCATTTT. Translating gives CATSAPGIVDQPQHF.

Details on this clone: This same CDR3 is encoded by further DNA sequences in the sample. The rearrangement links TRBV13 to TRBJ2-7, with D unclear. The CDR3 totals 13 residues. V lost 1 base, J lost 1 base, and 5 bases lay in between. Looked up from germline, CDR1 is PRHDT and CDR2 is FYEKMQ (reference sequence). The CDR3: CASSLEGSYEQYF. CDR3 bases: TGTGCCAGCAGCTTAGAGGGATCCTACGAGCAGTACTTC.

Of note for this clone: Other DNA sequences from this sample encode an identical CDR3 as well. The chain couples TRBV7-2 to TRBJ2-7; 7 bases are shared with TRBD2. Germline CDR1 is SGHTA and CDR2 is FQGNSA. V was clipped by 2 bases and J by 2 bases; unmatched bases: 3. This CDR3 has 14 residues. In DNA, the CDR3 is TGTGCCAGCAGCTTACTGGCGGGGGCCTACGAGCAGTACTTC. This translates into CASSLLAGAYEQYF.

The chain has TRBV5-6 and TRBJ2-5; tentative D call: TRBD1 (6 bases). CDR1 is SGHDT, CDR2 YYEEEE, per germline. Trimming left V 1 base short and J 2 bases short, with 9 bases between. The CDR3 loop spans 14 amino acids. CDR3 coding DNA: TGTGCCAGCAGCTTGCCCGACAGGCAAGAGACCCAGTACTTC. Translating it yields CASSLPDRQETQYF.

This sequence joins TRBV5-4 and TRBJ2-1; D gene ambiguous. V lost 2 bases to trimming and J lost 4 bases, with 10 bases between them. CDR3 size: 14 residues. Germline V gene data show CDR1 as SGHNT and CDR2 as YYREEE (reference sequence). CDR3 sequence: CASSLGGPYNEQFF. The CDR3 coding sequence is TGTGCCAGCAGCTTAGGTGGGCCATACAATGAGCAGTTCTTC.

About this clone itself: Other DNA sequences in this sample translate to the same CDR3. CDR3 sequence reads: CASSLEGNYEQYF. Here the CDR3 DNA reads TGTGCCAGCAGCTTAGAAGGCAACTACGAGCAGTACTTC. J is TRBJ2-7 and V is TRBV11-2; D gene uncertain. The CDR3 runs to 13 residues. V was cut by 0 bases and J by 3 bases, with 6 bases left in between. CDR1 is SGHAT, CDR2 FQNNGV, per germline.

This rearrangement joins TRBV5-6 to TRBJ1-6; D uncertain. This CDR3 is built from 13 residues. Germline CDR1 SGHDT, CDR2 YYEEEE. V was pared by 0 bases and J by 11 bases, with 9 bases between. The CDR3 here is CASSLEAGPPLHF. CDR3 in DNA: TGTGCCAGCAGCTTGGAGGCCGGACCACCCCTCCACTTT.

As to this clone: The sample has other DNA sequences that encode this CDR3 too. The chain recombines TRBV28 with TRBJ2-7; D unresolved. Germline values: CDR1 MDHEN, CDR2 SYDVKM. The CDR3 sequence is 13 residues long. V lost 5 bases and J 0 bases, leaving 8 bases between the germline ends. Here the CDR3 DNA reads TGTGCCAGCAGTCCCGACACCTCCTACGAGCAGTACTTC. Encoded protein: CASSPDTSYEQYF.

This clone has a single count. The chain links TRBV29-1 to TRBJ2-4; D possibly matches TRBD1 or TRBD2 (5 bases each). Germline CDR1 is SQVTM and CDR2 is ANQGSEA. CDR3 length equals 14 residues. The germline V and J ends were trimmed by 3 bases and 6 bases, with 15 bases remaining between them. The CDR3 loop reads CSVEARSGGNIQYF. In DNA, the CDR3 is TGCAGCGTTGAGGCCAGGTCTGGGGGAAACATTCAGTACTTC.